Below are 20 T cell receptor beta chains sequenced from a single sample in a study of cytomegalovirus exposure and HLA in healthy donors listed by TCRdb under 2017. Library method: the immunoSEQ multiplex PCR assay. For the multiplex PCR, a mixture combining 60 forward primers for TCR Vbeta segments and 13 reverse primers for TCR Jbeta segments was used. Entries here come from immuneACCESS through TCRdb and include only in-frame sequences with V and J called. Some clones fail to appear in such tables; in the studies checked, an unresolved V gene covers under half of the shortfall, and the cause of the remainder is unknown. The sample's records list about 70,000 clones. The ten largest account for over 1.5% of the sample. Material: PBMCs. These receptors were obtained from a woman aged 25 to 45 in good health and CMV-seronegative.

The chain recombines TRBV18 with TRBJ2-5; 9 bases fit TRBD1. The V and J ends lost 6 bases and 4 bases, in that order; junction bases with no gene match: 3. Per the germline V gene, CDR1 is KGHSH and CDR2 is LQKENI. This CDR3 spans 13 amino acids. In DNA, the CDR3 is TGTGCCAGCTCCCGGACAGGGGTAGAGACCCAGTACTTC. Translating it yields CASSRTGVETQYF.

The chain joins TRBV7-2 to TRBJ2-7, with 8 bases identical to TRBD1. Germline V lookup: CDR1 SGHTA, CDR2 FQGNSA. This CDR3 region has 14 residues. J gave up 5 bases and V 1 base, and 4 bases lay outside the gene matches. This chain's CDR3 is CASSLGRGLDEQYF. The CDR3 nucleotides read TGTGCCAGCAGCTTAGGCAGGGGGCTCGACGAGCAGTACTTC.

The genes are TRBV19 and TRBJ2-3; tentatively, D is TRBD2 (5 bases). This CDR3 region has 15 residues. V lost 5 bases, J lost 2 bases, and 14 bases lay in between. Germline V CDR1 and CDR2: LNHDA, SQIVND (reference sequence). CDR3 DNA: TGTGCCAGTAGTGACCGGGAACTCCCCACAGATACGCAGTATTTT. It yields the protein CASSDRELPTDTQYF.

The V call is TRBV4-1, the J call TRBJ2-3; 7 nucleotides agree with TRBD2. Germline CDR1 and CDR2: MGHRA and YSYEKL. With 0 bases clipped from V and 5 bases from J, the junction kept 14 bases outside the gene matches. The CDR3 length is 18 residues. The CDR3 reads CASSQDQPGTKGGDTQYF. CDR3 bases: TGCGCCAGCAGCCAAGACCAGCCCGGGACTAAAGGAGGAGATACGCAGTATTTT.

The chain links TRBV6-1 to TRBJ2-7; TRBD2 aligns across 11 bases. This CDR3 has 18 amino acids. V trimming: 1 base; J trimming: 5 bases; junction bases outside the gene matches: 13. Germline assignment: CDR1 MNHNS and CDR2 SASEGT. The CDR3 DNA is TGTGCCAGCAGTGAAGACGGGGGTAGCGGGAGGGCCCGAGACGAGCAGTACTTC. It yields the protein CASSEDGGSGRARDEQYF.

The chain has TRBV4-2 and TRBJ1-1, with no clear D. This CDR3 comprises 10 residues. Trimming shortened V by 1 base and J by 12 bases, and 6 bases separated the two germline ends. CDR1 is LGHNA and CDR2 is YNFKEQ in the germline V gene. Here the CDR3 reads CASSQGATFF. The DNA of the CDR3 is TGTGCCAGCAGCCAAGGGGCGACTTTCTTT.

The gene calls are TRBV9 and TRBJ1-1; D call uncertain. The CDR3 has 15 amino acids. Looked up from germline, CDR1 is SGDLS and CDR2 is YYNGEE. V dropped 0 bases and J dropped 4 bases, with 13 bases sitting between them. CDR3: CASSVGRWSSTEAFF. CDR3 nucleotides: TGTGCCAGCAGCGTAGGGAGGTGGTCGAGCACTGAAGCTTTCTTT.

The rearrangement links TRBV19 to TRBJ2-1; D perhaps matches TRBD2 (5 bases). Germline CDR1 is LNHDA and CDR2 is SQIVND (reference sequence). The CDR3 extends over 15 amino acids. Trimming pared 5 bases from V and 0 bases from J, leaving 11 bases between. This CDR3 reads CASSVRDSSYNEQFF. The CDR3 DNA is TGTGCCAGTAGTGTACGGGATAGCTCCTACAATGAGCAGTTCTTC.

V and J are TRBV5-1 and TRBJ1-2; TRBD1 agrees at 10 bases. This CDR3 contains 13 residues. The germline V gene has CDR1 SGHRS and CDR2 YFSETQ. V was clipped by 4 bases and J by 5 bases; unmatched bases: 2. The CDR3 region has the DNA TGCGCCAGCAGCCCGGACAGGGGGTATGGCTACACCTTC. Its translation: CASSPDRGYGYTF.

V and J are TRBV30 and TRBJ2-7, with TRBD1 matching 9 bases. J gave up 6 bases and V 8 bases, and 5 bases lay outside the gene matches. The CDR3 runs 11 residues. The V gene's germline CDR1 is GTSNPN and CDR2 SVGIG (reference sequence). The CDR3: CAGTGSSEQYF. The CDR3 DNA reads TGTGCCGGGACAGGGTCCAGCGAGCAGTACTTC.

Here the CDR3 reads CASSDSYEQYF. The CDR3 nucleotides are TGTGCCAGCAGTGACAGCTACGAGCAGTACTTC. This rearrangement joins TRBV6-1 to TRBJ2-7, with D uncertain. The CDR3 covers 11 residues. V dropped 3 bases and J dropped 3 bases, with 3 bases sitting between them. Germline V gene sequence: CDR1 MNHNS, CDR2 SASEGT.

The chain carries TRBV4-3 and TRBJ1-1; D unresolved. Trimming removed 0 bases at V and 6 bases at J, with 8 bases between. There are 13 residues in the CDR3. Looked up from germline, CDR1 is LGHNA and CDR2 is YSLEER. CDR3 DNA sequence: TGCGCCAGCAGCCAAGAGTCAGAGGCTGAAGCTTTCTTT. Translating gives CASSQESEAEAFF.

The V and J genes are TRBV4-2 and TRBJ2-5; 14 bases line up with TRBD2. The trim removed 1 base at V and 5 bases at J, leaving 6 bases unmatched. The CDR3 runs to 17 residues. Germline loops: CDR1 LGHNA, CDR2 YNFKEQ. CDR3 DNA sequence: TGTGCCAGCAGCCAAGGACTAGCGGGGGGGCGGTCGGAGACCCAGTACTTC. It is translated as CASSQGLAGGRSETQYF.

The chain is built from TRBV7-3 and TRBJ2-2; possible D gene TRBD2, 6 bases. Germline loops: CDR1 SGHTA, CDR2 FQGTGA. There are 15 residues in the CDR3. V lost 3 bases and J 6 bases, leaving 14 bases between the germline ends. This CDR3 is CASSFSPGVPGELFF. CDR3 in DNA: TGTGCCAGCAGCTTCAGTCCGGGAGTGCCCGGGGAGCTGTTTTTT.

The chain is built from TRBV6-6 and TRBJ1-4, with 8 nucleotides matching TRBD1. The CDR3 spans 15 residues. Unmatched junction bases numbered 7, after V lost 2 bases and J lost 8 bases. Germline CDR1 and CDR2: MNHNY and SVGAGI (reference sequence). CDR3 DNA: TGTGCCAGCAGTTACACCTGGACAGGGTCGGAAAAACTGTTTTTT. It encodes CASSYTWTGSEKLFF.

This chain uses TRBV29-1 with TRBJ1-2; 12 positions agree with TRBD1. CDR1 is SQVTM and CDR2 is ANQGSEA in the germline V gene. Trimming removed 6 bases from V and 8 bases from J; junction bases left unmatched: 10. The CDR3 is 14 residues long. CDR3 protein: CSVSGTGGAEGYTF. DNA of the CDR3: TGCAGCGTATCCGGGACAGGGGGCGCGGAGGGCTACACCTTC.

Concerning this clone: A read error may account for a junction end that differs from germline. The chain carries TRBV7-7 and TRBJ2-1; D not certain. This CDR3 is 15 amino acids long. CDR1 and CDR2 (germline): SSHAT, FNYEAQ (reference sequence). The CDR3 region has the DNA TGTGCTAGCAGCTTGATTCGGTCCTCCTACAATGAGCAGTTCTTC. It yields the protein CASSLIRSSYNEQFF.

CDR3 DNA sequence: TGTGCCAGCAGGGTCTGGAGCGGGGGCTACAATGAGCAGTTCTTC. Amino acids: CASRVWSGGYNEQFF. The rearrangement uses TRBV6-1 and TRBJ2-1; 8 positions match TRBD2. Germline V gives CDR1 MNHNS, CDR2 SASEGT. The length of the CDR3 is 15 residues. V was clipped by 6 bases and J by 3 bases; unmatched bases: 7.

This chain uses TRBV5-6 with TRBJ1-1, with TRBD1 as a possible D gene (5 bases). CDR1 and CDR2 from the germline V gene are SGHDT and YYEEEE. Trimming pared 2 bases from V and 0 bases from J, leaving 8 bases between. The CDR3 extends over 14 amino acids. CDR3 nucleotides: TGTGCCAGCAGCTTAGGAGGGGTGAACACTGAAGCTTTCTTT. Protein product: CASSLGGVNTEAFF.

DNA for the CDR3: TGTGCCAGTAGCAGACAGGCCGTAGCCAAAAACATTCAGTACTTC. Protein product: CASSRQAVAKNIQYF. The chain employs TRBV19 and TRBJ2-4, with a possible D match to TRBD1 (6 bases). The CDR3 contains 15 residues. Germline V gene lookup returns CDR1 LNHDA and CDR2 SQIVND (reference sequence). Trimming pared 6 bases from V and 0 bases from J, leaving 12 bases between.